This TCR beta chain was sequenced during a study of regulatory T cells in long-lasting Graves disease (dated by TCRdb to the early 2020s). For the wider study: Persistent Graves' disease was defined as persistently positive TSH receptor autoantibodies together with antithyroid drug treatment for over 5 years. A total of around 35 samples were covered by TCR sequencing, comprising around 13 persistent and roughly 20 newly diagnosed Graves' disease patients. Peripheral blood TCR sequencing and RNA sequencing compared persistent Graves' disease patients with newly diagnosed Graves' disease patients. The study was registered as a clinical trial and conducted in China. In the clinical cohort, patients with persistent Graves' disease had used antithyroid drugs for an average of about 10.3 years.

The label giving this sample's time point can be read as: persistent/refractory GD, antithyroid drugs over 5 years with positive TRAb. For both TCR sequencing and RNA sequencing, RNA was extracted from PBMCs using TRIzol. Graves' disease was diagnosed according to American Thyroid Association guidelines. Recruitment of patients was carried out at an endocrinology department in Xi'an, China. Each patient gave roughly 10 milliliters of peripheral blood, collected in an EDTA anticoagulant tube. Ficoll Paque Plus density gradient separation was used to isolate PBMCs, and no further T cell sorting was done. An Agilent 2100 Bioanalyzer and agarose gel were used to assess RNA quality, and a NanoDrop 2000 was used to measure RNA concentration. The library was built by means of multiplex PCR. Sequencing was performed on an Illumina HiSeq 4000. iRepertoire HTBI primers and Arm-PCR amplification of CDR3 regions were used to construct TCR beta libraries. Before sequencing, the PCR products went through gel purification. As for the authors' bioinformatics: Gene usage analysis of CDR3 amino acid clonotypes relied on the roughly 60 TRBV and 14 TRBJ segments identified across samples. COPE and FqMerger were used to merge the filtered high-quality paired reads into contigs. Contigs were aligned with BLAST to IMGT TRBV, TRBD and TRBJ reference genes, and CDR3 was defined per IMGT. Highly expanded clones were defined as clonotypes with a frequency above 0.1%. Shannon entropy served as the measure of repertoire diversity, while the Gini coefficient captured V-J evenness. Clonotypes shared by more than one individual were considered public. The public reads were quality trimmed at Q25 with fastp and then assembled into clones with MiXCR by TCRdb, keeping productive beta chains. Every entry covers one CDR3 protein and lists the most common genes and DNA from its rows. The V and J calls, along with clone size, are taken from TCRdb and not from the paper's own processing. Counted in this sample were around 450,000 distinct CDR3 sequences; about a fifth of them appeared once. 7.1% of the sample belongs to the ten largest clones.

This clonotype was observed many times. Its specific antigen is unknown. One base away there is no much larger clone; base qualities are not given. Points the paper makes about the study in general: The authors acknowledged the small sample size as a limitation that may reduce accuracy. Preferential use of TRBV28, TRBJ1-2 and TRBJ2-5 was observed in persistent disease, whereas TRBV20-1 and TRBJ2-1 were favored in newly diagnosed disease. Compared with newly diagnosed patients, patients with persistent Graves' disease had lower TCR Shannon entropy and fewer highly expanded clones, which suggests clonal expansion. Only peripheral blood was studied, because thyroid tissue, the primary lesion, was inaccessible. Only the TCR beta chain was sequenced and analyzed. Persistent patients shared more public clonotypes among themselves (2,741) than newly diagnosed patients did (approximately 970).

Trimming takes 2 bases off V and 6 bases off J; junction bases not matched to a gene: 3. The germline V gene provides CDR1 MNHNS and CDR2 SASEGT. From the cysteine up to the phenylalanine, the CDR3 has a length of 14 residues. Only the CDR3 region is kept as DNA, spanning 42 bases read in frame from base 1. The receptor's source is a female donor with Graves disease. The sample was peripheral blood mononuclear cells (PBMCs), taken when the disease was refractory, from a patient treated with antithyroid drugs. The rearrangement combines TRBV6-1 with TRBJ2-4, with 8 middle bases fitting TRBD1. This receptor carries the CDR3 CASSERQGINIQYF. The sequenced DNA is TGTGCCAGCAGTGAAAGACAGGGGATAAACATTCAGTACTTC.